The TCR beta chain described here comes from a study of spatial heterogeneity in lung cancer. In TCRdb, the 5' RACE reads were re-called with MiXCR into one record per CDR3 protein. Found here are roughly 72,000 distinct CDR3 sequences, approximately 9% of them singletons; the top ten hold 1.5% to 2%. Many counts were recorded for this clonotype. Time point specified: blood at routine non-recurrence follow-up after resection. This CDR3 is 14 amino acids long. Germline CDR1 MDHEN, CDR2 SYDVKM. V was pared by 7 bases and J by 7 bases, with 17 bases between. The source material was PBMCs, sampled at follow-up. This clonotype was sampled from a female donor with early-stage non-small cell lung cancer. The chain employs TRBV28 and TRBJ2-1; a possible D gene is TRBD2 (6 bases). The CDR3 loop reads CASTISGRGNEQFF. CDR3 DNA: TGTGCCAGCACCATTAGCGGCCGGGGGAATGAGCAGTTCTTC. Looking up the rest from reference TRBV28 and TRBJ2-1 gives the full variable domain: DVKVTQSSRYLVKRTGEKVFLECVQDMDHENMFWYRQDPGLGLRLIYFSYDVKMKEKGDIPEGYSVSREKKERFSLILESASTNQTSMYLCASTISGRGNEQFFGPGTRLTVL.